The 23 T cell receptor beta chains below were found in one sample sequenced in a study of blood T cell repertoires in COVID-19. Method: immunoSEQ multiplex PCR; TCRdb's copy keeps in-frame clones and lacks some. Altogether about 360,000 clones are present, less than 90% being singletons, with the ten largest covering 7% to 7.5%. The sequenced sample consisted of peripheral blood. All receptors derive from an older woman with COVID-19, enrolled during active disease.

J is TRBJ1-6 and V is TRBV19; maybe TRBD1 (6 bases). Trimming shortened V by 6 bases and J by 6 bases, and 15 bases separated the two germline ends. The germline gives CDR1 LNHDA, CDR2 SQIVND (reference sequence). The CDR3 length is 15 residues. CDR3 loop: CASSLGGPGNSPLHF. The CDR3 coding sequence is TGTGCCAGTAGCCTCGGGGGGCCCGGTAATTCACCCCTCCACTTT.

On this clone itself: The same CDR3 also results from other DNA sequences found in this sample. V usage is TRBV12-3 or TRBV12-4 and J usage is TRBJ2-3; D remains unclear. The germline V and J ends were trimmed by 2 bases and 4 bases, with 7 bases remaining between them. The CDR3 totals 13 residues. The CDR3 protein is CASSLSGSDTQYF. In nucleotides, the CDR3 is TGTGCCAGCAGTTTATCGGGTTCAGATACGCAGTATTTT.

This sequence joins TRBV30 and TRBJ2-3; 10 bases align to TRBD2. There are 12 residues in the CDR3. V trimming: 7 bases; J trimming: 11 bases; junction bases outside the gene matches: 9. In germline, CDR1 is GTSNPN, CDR2 SVGIG (reference sequence). The CDR3, as DNA: TGTGCCTCCTCTAGCGGGGGATCCCAGCAGTATTTT. Amino acid sequence: CASSSGGSQQYF.

In DNA, the CDR3 is TGTGCCAGCAGCTCCGGGACAGTAGAAGGCTACACCTTC. This codes for CASSSGTVEGYTF. This chain joins TRBV7-6 and TRBJ1-2; 7 positions match TRBD1. The CDR3 is 13 amino acids. CDR1 SGHVS and CDR2 FNYEAQ come from the germline V gene. The V and J ends lost 4 bases and 8 bases, in that order; junction bases with no gene match: 7.

V usage is TRBV5-5 and J usage is TRBJ1-2; weak D call: TRBD1 (6 bases). CDR3 size: 14 residues. V lost 0 bases and J 2 bases, leaving 8 bases between the germline ends. Looked up from germline, CDR1 is SGHKS and CDR2 is YYEKEE (reference sequence). CDR3 nucleotide sequence: TGTGCCAGCAGCTTGGTGCAGGGGAACTATGGCTACACCTTC. Translated, it gives CASSLVQGNYGYTF.

This sequence joins TRBV10-1 and TRBJ1-1, with D maybe TRBD1 (5 bases). The germline gives CDR1 WNHNN, CDR2 SYGVQD (reference sequence). V lost 3 bases to trimming and J lost 5 bases, with 10 bases between them. The CDR3 covers 13 residues. CDR3 residues: CASSEAGGTEAFF. In DNA, the CDR3 is TGCGCCAGCAGTGAAGCCGGGGGGACTGAAGCTTTCTTT.

The chain recombines TRBV10-1 with TRBJ1-1, with D maybe TRBD1 (5 bases). The CDR3 spans 13 residues. Trimming pared 4 bases from V and 1 base from J, leaving 7 bases between. The germline V gene has CDR1 WNHNN and CDR2 SYGVQD (reference sequence). CDR3 in amino acids: CASSVTGNTEAFF. The CDR3 DNA is TGCGCCAGCAGTGTAACAGGGAACACTGAAGCTTTCTTT.

This rearrangement joins TRBV7-2 to TRBJ2-5; 7 nucleotides match TRBD1. CDR3 length equals 14 residues. V was clipped by 5 bases and J by 1 base; unmatched bases: 4. Germline V CDR1 and CDR2: SGHTA, FQGNSA. In DNA form, the CDR3 reads TGTGCCAGCAGCGCACAGGGGTCCCAAGAGACCCAGTACTTC. This encodes CASSAQGSQETQYF.

The chain recombines TRBV9 with TRBJ2-2, with TRBD2 as a possible D gene (7 bases). The germline gives CDR1 SGDLS, CDR2 YYNGEE. The CDR3 covers 17 residues. Deletions cut 0 bases from V and 1 base from J, with 13 bases between. The CDR3 spells CASSVVSGGKNTGELFF. As DNA, the CDR3 is TGTGCCAGCAGCGTAGTGTCGGGGGGCAAGAACACCGGGGAGCTGTTTTTT.

This chain uses TRBV5-4 with TRBJ2-5; 12 bases match TRBD2. V trimming: 4 bases; J trimming: 4 bases; junction bases outside the gene matches: 5. The CDR3 runs 15 residues. Germline-derived CDR1 and CDR2 are SGHNT and YYREEE (reference sequence). Written as DNA, the CDR3 is TGTGCCAGCAGCCCTCTAGCGGGGGGGCCAGAGACCCAGTACTTC. Protein product: CASSPLAGGPETQYF.

This clone has a single count. CDR3: CASHTFLGLGGNTEAFF. CDR3 coding DNA: TGTGCCAGCCATACCTTCCTCGGATTAGGAGGGAACACTGAAGCTTTCTTT. The V and J genes are TRBV19 and TRBJ1-1; the D is unclear. V lost 9 bases, J lost 1 base, and 24 bases lay in between. CDR1 LNHDA and CDR2 SQIVND come from the germline V gene (reference sequence). The CDR3 sequence is 17 residues long. The full variable domain, in which reference TRBV19 and TRBJ1-1 provide the parts outside the CDR3, is DGGITQSPKYLFRKEGQNVTLSCEQNLNHDAMYWYRQDPGQGLRLIYYSQIVNDFQKGDIAEGYSVSREKKESFPLTVTSAQKNPTAFYLCASHTFLGLGGNTEAFFGQGTRLTVV.

J is TRBJ1-2 and V is TRBV5-1; TRBD1 aligns across 7 bases. Trimming took 2 bases from V and 6 from J; bases not matched to a gene: 7. This CDR3 comprises 14 residues. In germline, CDR1 is SGHRS, CDR2 YFSETQ. The CDR3 loop reads CASSFNSGTDGYTF. Written as DNA, the CDR3 is TGCGCCAGCAGCTTCAACTCCGGGACAGATGGCTACACCTTC.

The V call is TRBV18, the J call TRBJ2-5, with TRBD1 as a possible D gene (5 bases). This CDR3 is 14 amino acids long. Germline loops: CDR1 KGHSH, CDR2 LQKENI. Trimming took off 3 bases at V and 0 bases at J, with 8 bases between the two ends. CDR3: CASSPKGYQETQYF. The CDR3 DNA reads as TGTGCCAGCTCACCTAAGGGGTACCAAGAGACCCAGTACTTC.

The V gene is TRBV6-1, the J gene TRBJ2-7, with D tentatively TRBD1 (5 bases). The CDR3 extends over 16 amino acids. V lost 1 base and J 2 bases, leaving 15 bases between the germline ends. Germline CDR1 MNHNS, CDR2 SASEGT. This CDR3 reads CASSEGIREFTYEQYF. The CDR3 DNA follows: TGTGCCAGCAGTGAAGGAATCAGGGAATTCACCTACGAGCAGTACTTC.

This rearrangement joins TRBV9 to TRBJ1-1, with D tentatively TRBD1 (5 bases). The CDR3 length is 16 residues. V shed 4 bases and J shed 2 bases, with 18 bases lying between them. Germline assignment: CDR1 SGDLS and CDR2 YYNGEE. The CDR3 is CASSRYKTDSNTEAFF. For the CDR3, the DNA is TGTGCCAGCAGCCGATACAAGACAGATTCTAACACTGAAGCTTTCTTT.

The gene calls are TRBV3-1 (or the pseudogene TRBV3-2) and TRBJ2-1; D is perhaps TRBD1 (6 bases). There are 14 residues in the CDR3. The V gene's germline CDR1 is LGHDT and CDR2 YNNKEL (reference sequence). V dropped 1 base and J dropped 4 bases, with 8 bases sitting between them. The CDR3, as DNA: TGTGCCAGCAGCCAAGCACAGGGATACAATGAGCAGTTCTTC. This translates into CASSQAQGYNEQFF.

This rearrangement joins TRBV18 to TRBJ2-1; 8 nucleotides align to TRBD2. V lost 2 bases and J lost 0; bases outside the gene matches: 3. The length of the CDR3 is 16 residues. Per the germline V gene, CDR1 is KGHSH and CDR2 is LQKENI. The CDR3 DNA is TGTGCCAGCTCACCATGGCGGGGGGTCTCCTACAATGAGCAGTTCTTC. Amino acid sequence: CASSPWRGVSYNEQFF.

CDR3: CASSQGLNNEQFF. The CDR3 DNA sequence: TGTGCCAGCAGCCAGGGCCTAAACAATGAGCAGTTCTTC. The chain recombines TRBV3-1 (or the pseudogene TRBV3-2) with TRBJ2-1; D not certain. The CDR3 totals 13 residues. Trimming took 3 bases from V and 5 from J, leaving 8 bases between them. Germline CDR1 reads LGHDT; CDR2 reads YNNKEL (reference sequence).

This rearrangement joins TRBV7-9 to TRBJ1-1; possibly TRBD1 for D (5 bases). Germline CDR1 SEHNR, CDR2 FQNEAQ (reference sequence). The CDR3 sequence is 14 residues long. Trimming took off 2 bases at V and 7 bases at J, with 14 bases between the two ends. The CDR3 loop reads CASSLRLGQDEAFF. DNA of the CDR3: TGTGCCAGCAGCTTACGCTTGGGGCAGGATGAAGCTTTCTTT. The full variable domain, its missing parts supplied by reference TRBV7-9 and TRBJ1-1, is DTGVSQNPRHKITKRGQNVTFRCDPISEHNRLYWYRQTLGQGPEFLTYFQNEAQLEKSRLLSDRFSAERPKGSFSTLEIQRTEQGDSAMYLCASSLRLGQDEAFFGQGTRLTVV.

The chain uses TRBV2 and TRBJ1-5; tentative D call: TRBD1 (6 bases). V lost 6 bases and J lost 0, with 12 bases in between. CDR1 and CDR2 (germline): SNHLY, FYNNEI. The CDR3 contains 15 residues. CDR3 nucleotides: TGTGCCAGCAGGTCACAGGGTCTTAGCAATCAGCCCCAGCATTTT. The encoded protein is CASRSQGLSNQPQHF.

This chain connects TRBV6-5 to TRBJ1-2; TRBD1 might be the D (5 bases). CDR3 size: 15 residues. Germline V gene lookup returns CDR1 MNHEY and CDR2 SVGAGI. V lost 0 bases, J lost 4 bases, and 12 bases lay in between. CDR3: CASSYSVLGPYGYTF. Here the CDR3 DNA reads TGTGCCAGCAGTTACTCGGTATTGGGGCCCTATGGCTACACCTTC.

The V and J genes are TRBV5-1 and TRBJ2-1, with TRBD2 as a possible D gene (5 bases). CDR3 length equals 18 residues. Germline CDR1 and CDR2: SGHRS and YFSETQ. V was pared by 2 bases and J by 5 bases, with 23 bases between. The CDR3 spells CASSFTGRVKSPHNEQFF. The CDR3 DNA reads TGCGCCAGCAGCTTCACTGGGCGGGTAAAATCCCCCCACAATGAGCAGTTCTTC. Looking up the rest from reference TRBV5-1 and TRBJ2-1 gives the full variable domain: KAGVTQTPRYLIKTRGQQVTLSCSPISGHRSVSWYQQTPGQGLQFLFEYFSETQRNKGNFPGRFSGRQFSNSRSEMNVSTLELGDSALYLCASSFTGRVKSPHNEQFFGPGTRLTVL.

V gene TRBV9 combines with J gene TRBJ2-2; D possibly corresponds to TRBD1 (5 bases). CDR1 and CDR2 (germline): SGDLS, YYNGEE. V was clipped by 3 bases and J by 3 bases, with 12 bases between them. CDR3 length: 15 amino acids. CDR3 nucleotide sequence: TGTGCCAGCAGCGCCGCTAACAGGCACACCGGGGAGCTGTTTTTT. As protein: CASSAANRHTGELFF.